A single sample is the source of the 32 T cell receptor beta chains below, sequenced in a study of T cell repertoires in cytomegalovirus infection. MiXCR was run by TCRdb on the reads, yielding one entry per CDR3 protein. The table has about 830,000 distinct CDR3 sequences, approximately 29% seen once. These receptors lack a known antigen. The sample here was cultured CD8+ T cells from PBMCs, taken from culture after CMV antigen stimulation. Every receptor here comes from a human donor in good health (CMV status not recorded). Some clones in this sample may be carry-over from other donors' samples.

This clonotype was seen at least ten times. The chain joins TRBV7-8 to TRBJ1-3; the D gene is possibly TRBD1 (5 bases). Germline V CDR1 and CDR2: SGHVS, FQNEAQ. The CDR3 has 16 residues. V dropped 5 bases and J dropped 0 bases, with 14 bases sitting between them. The CDR3, as DNA: TGTGCCAGCAGCACCCCTGATGACAGCTCTGGAAACACCATATATTTT. Translation: CASSTPDDSSGNTIYF. Full variable domain (missing parts from reference TRBV7-8 and TRBJ1-3): GAGVSQSPRYKVAKRGQDVALRCDPISGHVSLFWYQQALGQGPEFLTYFQNEAQLDKSGLPSDRFFAERPEGSVSTLKIQRTQQEDSAVYLCASSTPDDSSGNTIYFGEGSWLTVV.

This clonotype turned up a few times. The V call is TRBV24-1, the J call TRBJ2-1; TRBD2 matches 12 bases. CDR1 is KGHDR and CDR2 is SFDVKD in the germline V gene. The trim removed 8 bases at V and 6 bases at J, leaving 4 bases unmatched. The CDR3 sequence is 14 residues long. CDR3 in amino acids: CATKSSGGANEQFF. The CDR3 nucleotides are TGTGCCACCAAATCTAGCGGGGGGGCCAATGAGCAGTTCTTC.

This clonotype came up a few times. CDR3 in DNA: TGTGCCAGCAGTCCGCCTCTTCCAGATACGCAGTATTTT. Translation: CASSPPLPDTQYF. V gene TRBV6-1 combines with J gene TRBJ2-3; the D is unclear. This CDR3 has 13 amino acids. Trimming cost V 5 bases and J 4 bases, with 10 bases left between them. The germline gives CDR1 MNHNS, CDR2 SASEGT.

This clonotype has just a few counts. This chain uses TRBV28 with TRBJ1-5, with TRBD1 matching over 11 bases. The CDR3 runs 15 residues. The V and J ends lost 11 bases and 0 bases, in that order; junction bases with no gene match: 6. Looked up from germline, CDR1 is MDHEN and CDR2 is SYDVKM. The CDR3 DNA reads as TGTGCCGGACAGGGGGCTTCTAATAGCAATCAGCCCCAGCATTTT. Amino acids: CAGQGASNSNQPQHF.

This clonotype was picked up many times. The chain uses TRBV7-2 and TRBJ1-4; TRBD1 matches at 11 bases. Germline CDR1 SGHTA, CDR2 FQGNSA. The trim removed 3 bases at V and 8 bases at J, leaving 14 bases unmatched. The CDR3 is made up of 18 amino acids. Here the CDR3 reads CASSFPGTGGYDPEKLFF. CDR3 DNA sequence: TGTGCCAGCAGCTTCCCCGGGACAGGGGGGTACGACCCGGAAAAACTGTTTTTT.

The V and J genes are TRBV7-6 and TRBJ2-3; TRBD2 agrees at 15 bases. Germline-derived CDR1 and CDR2 are SGHVS and FNYEAQ. There are 19 residues in the CDR3. Trimming took 5 bases from V and 3 from J; bases not matched to a gene: 12. The CDR3 reads CASSPYGLAGGPSTDTQYF. The CDR3 DNA is TGTGCCAGCAGCCCGTACGGACTAGCGGGGGGGCCGTCGACAGATACGCAGTATTTT.

About this clonotype itself: Being one base from a much bigger clone, this may be a read error. The rearrangement uses TRBV7-2 and TRBJ2-3; 9 bases fit TRBD1. J gave up 3 bases and V 8 bases, and 12 bases lay outside the gene matches. Germline assignment: CDR1 SGHTA and CDR2 FQGNSA. This CDR3 is 16 amino acids long. The CDR3 sequence: CASGQPRTGVTDTQYF. CDR3 DNA sequence: TGTGCCAGCGGACAACCCAGGACAGGGGTGACAGATACGCAGTATTTT.

This clonotype was counted between two and nine times. V usage is TRBV11-2 and J usage is TRBJ1-2; 12 nucleotides match TRBD1. The germline V gene has CDR1 SGHAT and CDR2 FQNNGV. There are 20 residues in the CDR3. V lost 5 bases to trimming and J lost 4 bases; unmatched junction nucleotides: 20. The CDR3 spells CASSPVIRPGQGAIGYGYTF. CDR3 in DNA: TGTGCCAGCAGCCCAGTCATTCGACCGGGACAGGGGGCTATAGGCTATGGCTACACCTTC. The full variable domain, its missing parts supplied by reference TRBV11-2 and TRBJ1-2, is EAGVAQSPRYKIIEKRQSVAFWCNPISGHATLYWYQQILGQGPKLLIQFQNNGVVDDSQLPKDRFSAERLKGVDSTLKIQPAKLEDSAVYLCASSPVIRPGQGAIGYGYTFGSGTRLTVV.

This clonotype appeared a few times. This rearrangement joins TRBV19 to TRBJ1-4, with D uncertain. This CDR3 has 17 amino acids. Germline CDR1 and CDR2: LNHDA and SQIVND (reference sequence). V was shortened by 3 bases and J by 2 bases, with 16 bases between the two germline ends. The CDR3 is CASSIPNPGWTNEKLFF. CDR3 DNA sequence: TGTGCCAGTAGTATCCCTAACCCAGGATGGACTAATGAAAAACTGTTTTTT.

The chain combines TRBV12-3 or TRBV12-4 with TRBJ1-1; D is unresolved. There are 14 residues in the CDR3. Trimming shortened V by 1 base and J by 1 base, and 7 bases separated the two germline ends. The CDR3 sequence is CASSLVERNTEAFF. The CDR3, as DNA: TGTGCCAGCAGTTTAGTCGAGAGGAACACTGAAGCTTTCTTT.

This clonotype was detected only a few times. The rearrangement links TRBV12-3 or TRBV12-4 to TRBJ2-2; weak D call: TRBD2 (7 bases). This CDR3 is 16 amino acids long. Between the trimmed V and J ends, which lost 3 bases and 5 bases, there was a span of 16 bases. CDR3 amino acids: CASSFSPGGPTGELFF. CDR3 in DNA: TGTGCCAGCAGTTTCTCCCCCGGGGGGCCGACCGGGGAGCTGTTTTTT.

This clonotype was found a few times. The V call is TRBV10-3, the J call TRBJ2-2, with D maybe TRBD2 (5 bases). Trimming removed 6 bases from V and 5 bases from J, with 10 bases in between. The V gene's germline CDR1 is ENHRY and CDR2 SYGVKD. This CDR3 has 13 residues. CDR3 in DNA: TGTGCCATCAGAACAGCGGCAACCGGGGAGCTGTTTTTT. It yields the protein CAIRTAATGELFF.

J is TRBJ1-3 and V is TRBV12-5, with D maybe TRBD1 (6 bases). With 6 bases removed from V and 0 bases from J, the gap between germline ends came to 21 bases. Germline CDR1 and CDR2: LGHNT and FRNRAP. The CDR3 consists of 18 residues. The CDR3 DNA follows: TGTGCTAGTGGACCTTACCAGGGGAGCGGGTCCTCTGGAAACACCATATATTTT. Translated: CASGPYQGSGSSGNTIYF.

The CDR3 sequence is CASSQRTGGATDTQYF. The CDR3 bases are TGCGCCAGCAGCCAGAGGACAGGGGGCGCGACAGATACGCAGTATTTT. The chain employs TRBV4-3 and TRBJ2-3, with TRBD1 matching over 11 bases. CDR3 length equals 16 residues. V was pared by 3 bases and J by 3 bases, with 5 bases of the junction left unmatched. Per the germline V gene, CDR1 is LGHNA and CDR2 is YSLEER.

This chain connects TRBV2 to TRBJ2-3; D perhaps matches TRBD1 (6 bases). CDR3 size: 12 residues. Trimming stripped 6 bases from V and 5 bases from J, with 9 bases between. Germline V gives CDR1 SNHLY, CDR2 FYNNEI. The CDR3, as DNA: TGTGCCAGCAGGGGACAAATAGATACGCAGTATTTT. It yields the protein CASRGQIDTQYF. Complete variable domain (other parts from reference TRBV2 and TRBJ2-3): EPEVTQTPSHQVTQMGQEVILRCVPISNHLYFYWYRQILGQKVEFLVSFYNNEISEKSEIFDDQFSVERPDGSNFTLKIRSTKLEDSAMYFCASRGQIDTQYFGPGTRLTVL.

The chain joins TRBV19 to TRBJ2-7, with 7 nucleotides matching TRBD2. Germline values: CDR1 LNHDA, CDR2 SQIVND (reference sequence). Trimming took 1 base from V and 0 from J; bases not matched to a gene: 6. This CDR3 has 16 amino acids. CDR3 DNA sequence: TGTGCCAGTAGTATAGGAGGCGGGGGATACTCCTACGAGCAGTACTTC. The encoded protein is CASSIGGGGYSYEQYF. Supplemented by reference TRBV19 and TRBJ2-7, the full variable domain reads DGGITQSPKYLFRKEGQNVTLSCEQNLNHDAMYWYRQDPGQGLRLIYYSQIVNDFQKGDIAEGYSVSREKKESFPLTVTSAQKNPTAFYLCASSIGGGGYSYEQYFGPGTRLTVT.

The genes are TRBV5-6 and TRBJ1-1; tentative D call: TRBD1 (6 bases). Germline-derived CDR1 and CDR2 are SGHDT and YYEEEE. CDR3 size: 14 residues. V lost 2 bases and J 3 bases, leaving 11 bases between the germline ends. The CDR3 DNA reads as TGTGCCAGCAGCTTCCCAGGGGTGGACACTGAAGCTTTCTTT. It is translated as CASSFPGVDTEAFF.

The sample holds many counts of this clonotype. This sequence joins TRBV20-1 and TRBJ2-7; D perhaps matches TRBD1 (6 bases). Germline V CDR1 and CDR2: DFQATT, SNEGSKA (reference sequence). Trimming cost V 0 bases and J 3 bases, with 9 bases left between them. The CDR3 runs 13 residues. The CDR3: CSARDPDSYEQYF. The CDR3 DNA reads TGCAGTGCTAGAGATCCGGACAGCTACGAGCAGTACTTC.

This clonotype was picked up a small number of times. The rearrangement joins TRBV24-1 to TRBJ2-5; D gene unclear. The CDR3 contains 14 residues. Germline assignment: CDR1 KGHDR and CDR2 SFDVKD. V lost 0 bases, J lost 5 bases, and 9 bases lay in between. The CDR3 loop reads CATSDLQSGETQYF. The CDR3 region has the DNA TGTGCCACCAGTGATTTGCAAAGTGGGGAGACCCAGTACTTC.

V usage is TRBV6-1 and J usage is TRBJ1-2; tentative D call: TRBD1 (5 bases). V was pared by 6 bases and J by 8 bases, with 16 bases between. Germline values: CDR1 MNHNS, CDR2 SASEGT. The CDR3 consists of 13 residues. Written as DNA, the CDR3 is TGTGCCAGCAGCCCGGCAGGGATTCGGGGCTACACCTTC. This sequence encodes CASSPAGIRGYTF.

This clonotype was found a few times. The V and J genes are TRBV19 and TRBJ1-2; D uncertain. The CDR3 contains 12 residues. Per germline, CDR1 LNHDA and CDR2 SQIVND (reference sequence). V was cut by 4 bases and J by 3 bases, with 6 bases left in between. The CDR3 bases are TGTGCCAGTAGTAACAGTCACTATGGCTACACCTTC. Its translation: CASSNSHYGYTF.

This clonotype showed up just a few times. This chain links TRBV2 with TRBJ2-1, with TRBD2 identical over 10 bases. This CDR3 contains 15 residues. In germline, CDR1 is SNHLY, CDR2 FYNNEI. Losses at the gene ends were 6 bases for V and 6 bases for J; bases not matched to a gene: 8. In DNA form, the CDR3 reads TGTGCCAGCAGAGCCGGGACTAGCGTTGCCAATGAGCAGTTCTTC. It translates to CASRAGTSVANEQFF.

This clonotype came up many times. The chain couples TRBV7-9 to TRBJ2-1; TRBD2 matches 7 bases. Germline CDR1 reads SEHNR; CDR2 reads FQNEAQ (reference sequence). The V and J ends lost 5 bases and 6 bases, in that order; junction bases with no gene match: 10. The CDR3 length is 15 residues. CDR3 region: CASSPLGRGFNEQFF. The DNA for the CDR3 is TGTGCCAGCAGCCCTCTAGGGCGGGGGTTCAATGAGCAGTTCTTC.

Concerning this clonotype itself: The junction differs from germline at one of its ends, possibly a read error. The CDR3 sequence: CASSLTGLEVFF. The CDR3 bases are TGTGCCAGCAGTTTGACAGGTTTAGAAGTTTTCTTT. The chain employs TRBV6-6 and TRBJ1-1; maybe TRBD1 (6 bases). This CDR3 is built from 12 residues. Germline V gene sequence: CDR1 MNHNY, CDR2 SVGAGI (reference sequence).

The chain recombines TRBV4-1 with TRBJ2-7; 11 bases line up with TRBD2. The germline gives CDR1 MGHRA, CDR2 YSYEKL. V lost 3 bases to trimming and J lost 1 base; unmatched junction nucleotides: 2. This CDR3 spans 15 amino acids. In DNA, the CDR3 is TGCGCCAGCAGCCATCGACTAGCGGGGTCCTACGAGCAGTACTTC. Protein product: CASSHRLAGSYEQYF.

This clonotype was observed a single time. The CDR3 DNA is TGTGCCAGCAGCTTTGAGGGTAGCACAGATACGCAGTATTTT. This encodes CASSFEGSTDTQYF. The gene calls are TRBV7-9 and TRBJ2-3, with D possibly being TRBD2 (5 bases). Trimming cost V 3 bases and J 0 bases, with 7 bases left between them. This CDR3 comprises 14 residues. Germline-derived CDR1 and CDR2 are SEHNR and FQNEAQ (reference sequence).

The chain recombines TRBV7-8 with TRBJ1-2, with a tentative D call TRBD1 (6 bases). The V end was cut by 4 bases, the J end by 4 bases, with 13 bases between. The CDR3 is 14 residues long. Per the germline V gene, CDR1 is SGHVS and CDR2 is FQNEAQ. The CDR3 DNA reads TGTGCCAGCAGCTCCTGGACAGCTCTCTATGGCTACACCTTC. Protein product: CASSSWTALYGYTF.

The chain carries TRBV7-9 and TRBJ2-2; TRBD2 matches 13 bases. The length of the CDR3 is 18 residues. Germline CDR1 is SEHNR and CDR2 is FQNEAQ (reference sequence). With 5 bases clipped from V and 2 bases from J, the junction kept 8 bases outside the gene matches. The CDR3: CASSGRTSGGLNTGELFF. As DNA, the CDR3 is TGTGCCAGCAGCGGCCGGACTAGCGGGGGCCTAAACACCGGGGAGCTGTTTTTT.

The chain has TRBV7-8 and TRBJ2-2; no firm D call. The CDR3 spans 14 residues. CDR1 is SGHVS and CDR2 is FQNEAQ in the germline V gene. Trimming pared 5 bases from V and 5 bases from J, leaving 12 bases between. CDR3 in amino acids: CASSPRLSTGELFF. Written as DNA, the CDR3 is TGTGCCAGCAGCCCAAGGCTATCTACCGGGGAGCTGTTTTTT. The full variable domain, with the rest looked up from reference TRBV7-8 and TRBJ2-2, is GAGVSQSPRYKVAKRGQDVALRCDPISGHVSLFWYQQALGQGPEFLTYFQNEAQLDKSGLPSDRFFAERPEGSVSTLKIQRTQQEDSAVYLCASSPRLSTGELFFGEGSRLTVL.

This clonotype occurred a few times. This chain uses TRBV5-4 with TRBJ1-4; maybe TRBD1 (5 bases). In germline, CDR1 is SGHNT, CDR2 YYREEE (reference sequence). V was shortened by 4 bases and J by 6 bases, with 19 bases between the two germline ends. The CDR3 contains 16 residues. The CDR3 DNA reads as TGTGCCAGCAGCCATACTTTGGGGGAGGATGATGAAAAACTGTTTTTT. It encodes CASSHTLGEDDEKLFF.

This clonotype has just a few counts. V and J are TRBV5-1 and TRBJ1-2; a possible D gene is TRBD1 (6 bases). Trimming took off 0 bases at V and 4 bases at J, with 16 bases between the two ends. The germline CDR1 and CDR2 sequences are SGHRS and YFSETQ. The CDR3 totals 16 residues. The CDR3 loop is CASSLGPGPGAYGYTF. Here the CDR3 DNA reads TGCGCCAGCAGCTTGGGTCCGGGCCCGGGGGCCTATGGCTACACCTTC.

The chain recombines TRBV6-5 with TRBJ2-7; TRBD2 agrees at 9 bases. CDR1 and CDR2 (germline): MNHEY, SVGAGI. The CDR3 is 14 residues long. V lost 4 bases, J lost 3 bases, and 4 bases stayed unmatched. The CDR3: CASSLAGDFYEQYF. CDR3 nucleotides: TGTGCCAGCAGTTTAGCGGGGGATTTCTACGAGCAGTACTTC.